This TCR beta chain was recovered during a study of T cells in Graves' hyperthyroidism and ophthalmopathy. Researchers took RNA transcripts and amplified the TCR beta CDR3 regions from them. An initial round of RT-PCR targeting the TCR CDR3 relied on the HTBI primer set. TCRdb called the multiplex PCR reads again in MiXCR, with one record for every CDR3 protein. The sample includes approximately 400,000 distinct CDR3 sequences, around 16% of them seen just once. The ends were cut back, 5 bases at V and 4 bases at J, with 10 bases in the middle. The CDR3 loop spans 12 amino acids. Germline V lookup: CDR1 DFQATT, CDR2 SNEGSKA (reference sequence). The table lists this clonotype with many counts.

The chain uses TRBV20-1 and TRBJ2-3; tentative D call: TRBD1 (6 bases). Specimen: blood. The source of this sequence is a woman younger than 30 with Graves' hyperthyroidism. The CDR3 DNA sequence: TGCAGTGCTCTAAGGGGGTCAGATACGCAGTATTTT. Its translation is CSALRGSDTQYF.